The text below deals with one T cell receptor beta chain. RNA was extracted with the RNeasy kit, and a quantity of about 0.45 to 1 ug was reverse transcribed using random hexamers. Amplification of TCR beta CDR3 spanned 54 Vbeta and 13 Jbeta via immunoSEQ multiplex PCR. TCRdb reprocessed the immunoSEQ multiplex PCR reads with MiXCR, giving one entry per CDR3 protein. The sample yields approximately 300,000 distinct CDR3 sequences, roughly 85% seen once. The data belong to a study of CD8 T cells in Susac syndrome. The source material was CD8+ T cells from PBMCs. The clonotype comes from a human donor with multiple sclerosis.

CDR3 sequence: CASSPDQGTYEQYF. The CDR3 DNA follows: TGCGCCAGCAGCCCGGACCAGGGGACCTACGAGCAGTACTTC. The rearrangement links TRBV4-3 to TRBJ2-7, with D perhaps matching TRBD1 (6 bases). V lost 4 bases, J lost 2 bases, and 12 bases lay in between. CDR1 LGHNA and CDR2 YSLEER come from the germline V gene. CDR3 size: 14 residues.